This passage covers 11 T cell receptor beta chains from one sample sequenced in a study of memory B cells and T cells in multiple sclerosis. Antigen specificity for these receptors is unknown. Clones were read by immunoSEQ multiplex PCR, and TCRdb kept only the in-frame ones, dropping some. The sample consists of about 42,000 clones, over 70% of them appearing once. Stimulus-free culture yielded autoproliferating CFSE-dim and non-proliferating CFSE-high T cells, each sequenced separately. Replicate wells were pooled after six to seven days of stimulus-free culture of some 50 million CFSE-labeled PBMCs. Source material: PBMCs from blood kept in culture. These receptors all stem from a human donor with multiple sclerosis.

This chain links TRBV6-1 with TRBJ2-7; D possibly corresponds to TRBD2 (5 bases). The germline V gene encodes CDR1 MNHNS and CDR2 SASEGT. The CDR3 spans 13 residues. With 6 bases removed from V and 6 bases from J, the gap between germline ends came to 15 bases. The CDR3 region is CASRVYSGGEQYF. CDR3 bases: TGTGCCAGCAGGGTTTACAGCGGAGGCGAGCAGTACTTC.

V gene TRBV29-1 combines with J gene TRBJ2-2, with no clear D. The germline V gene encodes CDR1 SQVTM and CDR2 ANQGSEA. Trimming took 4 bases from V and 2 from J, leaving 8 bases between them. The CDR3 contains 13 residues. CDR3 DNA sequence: TGCAGCGTTGGACATACCAACACCGGGGAGCTGTTTTTT. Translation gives CSVGHTNTGELFF.

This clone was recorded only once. Written as DNA, the CDR3 is TGTGCCAGCAGCTTTGGACAGGGTCGGGAGACCCAGTACTTC. This translates into CASSFGQGRETQYF. The genes are TRBV7-2 and TRBJ2-5; 8 bases match TRBD1. CDR3 length: 14 residues. From germline, CDR1 is SGHTA and CDR2 FQGNSA. J gave up 5 bases and V 3 bases, and 5 bases lay outside the gene matches.

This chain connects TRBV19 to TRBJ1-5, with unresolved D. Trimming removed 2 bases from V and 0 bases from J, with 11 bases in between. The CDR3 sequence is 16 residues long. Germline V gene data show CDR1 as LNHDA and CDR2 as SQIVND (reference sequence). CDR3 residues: CASSISFRVSNQPQHF. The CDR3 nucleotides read TGTGCCAGTAGTATATCGTTTCGGGTTAGCAATCAGCCCCAGCATTTT.

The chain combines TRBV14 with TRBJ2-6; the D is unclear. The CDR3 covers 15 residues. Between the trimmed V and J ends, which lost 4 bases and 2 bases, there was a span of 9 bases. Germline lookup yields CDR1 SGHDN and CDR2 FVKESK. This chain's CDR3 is CASSLLGTGANVLTF. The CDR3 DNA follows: TGTGCCAGCAGCCTTCTGGGGACTGGGGCCAACGTCCTGACTTTC.

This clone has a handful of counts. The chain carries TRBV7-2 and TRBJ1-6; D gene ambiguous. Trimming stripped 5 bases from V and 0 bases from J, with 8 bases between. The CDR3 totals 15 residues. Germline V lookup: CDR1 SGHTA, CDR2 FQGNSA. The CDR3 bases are TGTGCCAGCAGCACCAGCGGCTCCTATAATTCACCCCTCCACTTT. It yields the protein CASSTSGSYNSPLHF.

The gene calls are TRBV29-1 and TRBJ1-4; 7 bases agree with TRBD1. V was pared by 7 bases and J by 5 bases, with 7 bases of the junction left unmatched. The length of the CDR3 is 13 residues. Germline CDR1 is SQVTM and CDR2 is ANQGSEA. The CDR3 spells CSGRDRRNEKLFF. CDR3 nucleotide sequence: TGCAGCGGGAGGGACAGAAGAAATGAAAAACTGTTTTTT.

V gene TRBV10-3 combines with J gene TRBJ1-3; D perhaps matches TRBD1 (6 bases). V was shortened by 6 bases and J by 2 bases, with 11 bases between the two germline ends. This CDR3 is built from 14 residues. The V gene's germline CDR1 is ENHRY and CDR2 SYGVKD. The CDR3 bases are TGTGCCATCAGATGGACAGAGACTGGAAACACCATATATTTT. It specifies CAIRWTETGNTIYF.

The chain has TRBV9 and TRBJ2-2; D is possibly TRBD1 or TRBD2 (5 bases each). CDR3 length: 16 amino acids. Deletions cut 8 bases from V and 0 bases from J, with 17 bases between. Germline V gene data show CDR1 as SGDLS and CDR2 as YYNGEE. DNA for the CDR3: TGTGCCAGTGCCGGGACCGCCTCCACGAACACCGGGGAGCTGTTTTTT. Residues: CASAGTASTNTGELFF.

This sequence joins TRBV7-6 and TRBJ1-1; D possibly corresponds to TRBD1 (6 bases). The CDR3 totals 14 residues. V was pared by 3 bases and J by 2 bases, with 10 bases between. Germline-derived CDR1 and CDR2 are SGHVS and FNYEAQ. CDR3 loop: CASSLRDTNTEAFF. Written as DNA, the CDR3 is TGTGCCAGCAGCTTGAGGGACACCAACACTGAAGCTTTCTTT.

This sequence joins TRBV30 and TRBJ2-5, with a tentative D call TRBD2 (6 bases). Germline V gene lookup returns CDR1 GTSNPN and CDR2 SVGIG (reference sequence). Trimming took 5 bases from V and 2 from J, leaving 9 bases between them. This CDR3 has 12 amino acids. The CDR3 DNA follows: TGTGCCTGGTACGCGGGACAAGAGACCCAGTACTTC. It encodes CAWYAGQETQYF.